The 20 T cell receptor beta chains below were found in one sample sequenced in a study of EBV T-cell therapy then PD-1 blockade in nasopharyngeal carcinoma. No cognate antigen is known for these TCRs. The table came from immunoSEQ multiplex PCR; TCRdb's copy has only in-frame clones and leaves some out. Among 20,000 or so clones, less than 90% were seen once, and the ten largest hold roughly 31%. The sample's treatment: AdE1-LMPpoly-expanded autologous EBV-specific T-cell therapy followed by anti-PD-1 nivolumab. Sequencing used CD8+ T cells from blood, obtained at approximately day 31 from a patient whose treatment included autologous EBV-specific T cells and nivolumab. The origin of the receptors is a man aged 35 to 55 with nasopharyngeal carcinoma.

The chain has TRBV2 and TRBJ2-2; D is unclear. Germline V gene sequence: CDR1 SNHLY, CDR2 FYNNEI. The CDR3 is 13 residues long. The V gene lost 8 bases and the J gene lost 2 bases, with 9 bases spanning the gap. The CDR3 here is CASLGKNTGELFF. The CDR3 DNA is TGTGCCAGCCTAGGAAAAAACACCGGGGAGCTGTTTTTT.

This rearrangement joins TRBV7-3 to TRBJ2-5, with 12 bases matching TRBD2. Germline CDR1 SGHTA, CDR2 FQGTGA. The CDR3 spans 16 residues. With V trimmed by 2 bases and J by 1 base, 2 bases remained unmatched. The CDR3 is CASSLELAGGQETQYF. The CDR3 DNA reads as TGTGCCAGCAGCTTAGAACTAGCGGGGGGCCAAGAGACCCAGTACTTC.

This chain uses TRBV6-5 with TRBJ1-5; D is uncertain. The CDR3 consists of 13 residues. Trimming removed 7 bases at V and 4 bases at J, with 11 bases between. Per the germline V gene, CDR1 is MNHEY and CDR2 is SVGAGI. The CDR3 loop reads CASTEWGNQPQHF. CDR3 coding DNA: TGTGCCAGCACCGAATGGGGTAATCAGCCCCAGCATTTT.

The chain joins TRBV7-6 to TRBJ1-2, with D perhaps TRBD1 (6 bases). Per germline, CDR1 SGHVS and CDR2 FNYEAQ. Deletions cut 1 base from V and 4 bases from J, with 13 bases between. There are 15 residues in the CDR3. The CDR3 is CASSLGGALGYGYTF. CDR3 bases: TGTGCCAGCAGCTTAGGGGGGGCGCTGGGCTATGGCTACACCTTC.

This sequence joins TRBV28 and TRBJ2-5, with D possibly being TRBD1 (5 bases). CDR3 length: 13 amino acids. V dropped 3 bases and J dropped 5 bases, with 10 bases sitting between them. From germline, CDR1 is MDHEN and CDR2 SYDVKM. The DNA of the CDR3 is TGTGCCAGCAGTTTTCAGGGCAGGGAGACCCAGTACTTC. Translation: CASSFQGRETQYF.

The chain carries TRBV7-9 and TRBJ2-7; 8 positions match TRBD1. Germline V gives CDR1 SEHNR, CDR2 FQNEAQ (reference sequence). This CDR3 spans 14 amino acids. J lost 7 bases, V lost 8 bases, and 13 bases had no gene match. The CDR3 nucleotides are TGTGCCAGCCACGGAGGACAGGGTCATCGGGAGCAGTACTTC. The encoded protein is CASHGGQGHREQYF.

The chain recombines TRBV6-6 with TRBJ2-7; 7 nucleotides align to TRBD1. CDR1 is MNHNY and CDR2 is SVGAGI in the germline V gene (reference sequence). Trimming removed 0 bases from V and 1 base from J; junction bases left unmatched: 6. This CDR3 has 16 amino acids. CDR3 loop: CASSYSGGQHSYEQYF. In DNA, the CDR3 is TGTGCCAGCAGTTACTCAGGGGGACAGCATTCCTACGAGCAGTACTTC.

The chain recombines TRBV6-4 with TRBJ1-2, with D possibly being TRBD1 (5 bases). V was clipped by 0 bases and J by 7 bases, with 18 bases between them. The CDR3 is 16 residues long. CDR1 is MRHNA, CDR2 SNTAGT, per germline. The DNA of the CDR3 is TGTGCCAGCAGTGACTCGACAGTTGGGGAGTCGGGTGGCTACACCTTC. Protein product: CASSDSTVGESGGYTF.

The chain employs TRBV10-3 and TRBJ1-3; D is ambiguous. Germline assignment: CDR1 ENHRY and CDR2 SYGVKD. This CDR3 has 18 amino acids. V was pared by 6 bases and J by 1 base, with 22 bases between. CDR3: CAISHQSAGSRSGNTIYF. CDR3 nucleotide sequence: TGTGCCATCAGCCATCAATCGGCCGGCAGTCGGTCTGGAAACACCATATATTTT.

V and J are TRBV9 and TRBJ1-6; D uncertain. The CDR3 totals 15 residues. Germline V gene data show CDR1 as SGDLS and CDR2 as YYNGEE. The ends were cut back, 0 bases at V and 0 bases at J, with 4 bases in the middle. CDR3: CASSVGSSYNSPLHF. The CDR3 bases are TGTGCCAGCAGCGTAGGCAGCTCCTATAATTCACCCCTCCACTTT.

This clone is medium-sized. The chain is built from TRBV5-4 and TRBJ1-1; 8 positions match TRBD1. The CDR3 length is 15 residues. Germline CDR1 reads SGHNT; CDR2 reads YYREEE (reference sequence). V lost 4 bases, J lost 1 base, and 6 bases stayed unmatched. CDR3 in DNA: TGTGCCAGCAGCCCGAGAACAGGGGGGAACACTGAAGCTTTCTTT. Encoded protein: CASSPRTGGNTEAFF.

This clone was found once. J is TRBJ1-4 and V is TRBV28; the D gene is possibly TRBD1 (5 bases). In germline, CDR1 is MDHEN, CDR2 SYDVKM. Between the trimmed V and J ends, which lost 5 bases and 4 bases, there was a span of 14 bases. The CDR3 is 15 residues long. The CDR3 DNA reads as TGTGCCAGCAGTCTTCAGGGTCCGTATAATGAAAAACTGTTTTTT. It yields the protein CASSLQGPYNEKLFF.

The chain combines TRBV15 with TRBJ1-1, with D possibly being TRBD1 (5 bases). Germline V gives CDR1 LNHNV, CDR2 YYDKDF (reference sequence). V gave up 3 bases and J gave up 4 bases, with 12 bases separating them. The CDR3 has 14 residues. In DNA form, the CDR3 reads TGTGCCACCAGCAGGGGGGTTGGTGTCACTGAAGCTTTCTTT. It encodes CATSRGVGVTEAFF.

This clone was observed once. The chain couples TRBV10-3 to TRBJ2-7; 13 positions agree with TRBD2. V trimming: 10 bases; J trimming: 5 bases; junction bases outside the gene matches: 11. The CDR3 length is 15 residues. CDR1 is ENHRY and CDR2 is SYGVKD in the germline V gene. CDR3 protein: CATLLAGGISHEQYF. The CDR3 coding sequence is TGTGCCACCCTACTAGCGGGGGGGATTTCGCACGAGCAGTACTTC.

The chain links TRBV11-3 to TRBJ2-2; tentatively, D is TRBD2 (6 bases). The CDR3 spans 16 residues. Trimming stripped 5 bases from V and 2 bases from J, with 15 bases between. Per germline, CDR1 SGHNT and CDR2 YENEEA. The CDR3 protein is CASSPRASENTGELFF. The CDR3 DNA is TGTGCCAGCAGCCCCCGAGCTAGCGAAAACACCGGGGAGCTGTTTTTT.

The chain joins TRBV12-3 or TRBV12-4 to TRBJ2-5, with D perhaps given as TRBD1 or TRBD2 (6 bases each). Trimming took 2 bases from V and 5 from J, leaving 9 bases between them. CDR3 size: 13 residues. The CDR3 loop is CASSLWGAETQYF. The CDR3 nucleotides are TGTGCCAGCAGTTTATGGGGGGCCGAGACCCAGTACTTC.

The V and J genes are TRBV27 and TRBJ2-1; 11 nucleotides agree with TRBD2. Germline lookup yields CDR1 MNHEY and CDR2 SMNVEV (reference sequence). This CDR3 is built from 15 residues. Unmatched junction bases numbered 8, after V lost 4 bases and J lost 9 bases. This CDR3 reads CASSSRTSGSLEQFF. In DNA form, the CDR3 reads TGTGCCAGCAGTTCGCGGACTAGCGGGTCCCTTGAGCAGTTCTTC.

The chain employs TRBV7-9 and TRBJ2-5; 7 positions match TRBD2. The ends lost 1 base at V and 6 bases at J; junction bases unmatched: 11. CDR1 and CDR2 from the germline V gene are SEHNR and FQNEAQ (reference sequence). This CDR3 contains 16 residues. In DNA, the CDR3 is TGTGCCAGCAGCTTAGTGGTAGCGGGCGTCCTGCAGACCCAGTACTTC. This sequence encodes CASSLVVAGVLQTQYF.

The chain is built from TRBV7-3 and TRBJ2-1; 11 nucleotides agree with TRBD2. V trimming: 0 bases; J trimming: 8 bases; junction bases outside the gene matches: 3. CDR3 length: 15 residues. Germline lookup yields CDR1 SGHTA and CDR2 FQGTGA. The CDR3 DNA is TGTGCCAGCAGCTTAACTAGCGGGGGGGCCTATGAGCAGTTCTTC. Amino acid sequence: CASSLTSGGAYEQFF.

The J gene is TRBJ1-1, the V gene TRBV27; possible D gene TRBD1, 6 bases. V dropped 6 bases and J dropped 4 bases, with 12 bases sitting between them. Germline V gives CDR1 MNHEY, CDR2 SMNVEV (reference sequence). The CDR3 totals 13 residues. The CDR3 region is CASRQGWSTEAFF. The CDR3 nucleotides read TGTGCCAGCAGACAGGGCTGGAGCACTGAAGCTTTCTTT.